This T cell receptor (beta chain) appears in the sequencing data of a study of glioma-infiltrating T cells. Findings and caveats of the study: Tissue-blood divergence was below expectation in non-neoplastic patients, above in gliomas.

For this clonotype: Its cognate antigen is unknown.

Trimming cost V 3 bases and J 6 bases; bases outside gene matches: 4. The CDR3 totals 13 residues. Germline CDR1 is MDHEN and CDR2 is SYDVKM. Amplification of TCR alpha and beta CDR3 regions from RNA used iRepertoire nested multiplex PCR. In TCRdb, the multiplex PCR reads were re-called with MiXCR into one record per CDR3 protein. The table shows about 140,000 distinct CDR3 sequences, with approximately 39% occurring only once. The TCR originated in a human donor with low-grade glioma or glioblastoma, undergoing nonglioma brain surgery, or in good health (not recorded which). Sequences were obtained from glioma tissue, nonneoplastic brain tissue, or PBMCs (not recorded which). The chain employs TRBV28 and TRBJ1-2; TRBD1 matches 7 bases. The CDR3 DNA reads as TGTGCCAGCAGTTTTGACAGGGTCGATGGCTACACCTTC. Protein sequence: CASSFDRVDGYTF.